A selection of T cell receptor beta chains follows, all from one sample in a study of blood T cells in healthy people across ages. TCRdb re-called the 5' RACE reads with MiXCR, one entry per CDR3 protein. The profile shows about 1,800,000 distinct CDR3 sequences, 28% of them singletons. The sequenced material came from blood. The receptors were sampled from a woman aged 25 to 39 in good health. Both conserved end residues are part of each CDR3. Fields, in order: D gene, clone size, V gene, J gene, CDR3 DNA, CDR3 protein. D genes are given only for firm matches. For some rows the clone size is stated as once, few or many, or as a class when expanded; others skip it.

d_call: NA
clone_size: NA
v_call: TRBV5-1
j_call: TRBJ2-1
cdr3_nt: TGCGCCAGCAGCGAATTGGGGGGTGTTAATGAGCAGTTCTTC
cdr3_aa: CASSELGGVNEQFF

d_call: TRBD1
clone_size: NA
v_call: TRBV29-1
j_call: TRBJ1-1
cdr3_nt: TGCAGCGTCGTACTACAGGGGTCGGAAGCTTTCTTT
cdr3_aa: CSVVLQGSEAFF

d_call: NA
clone_size: NA
v_call: TRBV12-3/TRBV12-4
j_call: TRBJ2-3
cdr3_nt: TGTGCCAGCATATCGGGGGTCATGGCAGATGTGGAGTATTTT
cdr3_aa: CASISGVMADVEYF

d_call: NA
clone_size: NA
v_call: TRBV20-1
j_call: TRBJ2-3
cdr3_nt: TGCAGTGCTTACTCGGAAACTAGCACAGATACGCAGTATTTT
cdr3_aa: CSAYSETSTDTQYF

d_call: NA
clone_size: few
v_call: TRBV4-1
j_call: TRBJ1-5
cdr3_nt: TGCGCCAGCGGAAGACAGTTAAGCAATCAGCCCCAGCATTTT
cdr3_aa: CASGRQLSNQPQHF

d_call: NA
clone_size: NA
v_call: TRBV10-2
j_call: TRBJ2-1
cdr3_nt: TGCGCCAGCAGTGATCGGACACGCGATGAGCAGTTCTTC
cdr3_aa: CASSDRTRDEQFF

d_call: NA
clone_size: many
v_call: TRBV7-9
j_call: TRBJ1-6
cdr3_nt: TGTGCCAGCAGCTTTACGTTACCAGGTTCGGGAAATTCACCCCTCCACTTT
cdr3_aa: CASSFTLPGSGNSPLHF

d_call: NA
clone_size: NA
v_call: TRBV12-3/TRBV12-4
j_call: TRBJ1-5
cdr3_nt: TGTGCCAGCAGTCTAACAGCGGTAGATCAGCCCCAGCATTTT
cdr3_aa: CASSLTAVDQPQHF

d_call: NA
clone_size: few
v_call: TRBV6-5
j_call: TRBJ1-2
cdr3_nt: TGTGCCAGCCGTACGCCTCAGGACTATGGCTACACCTTC
cdr3_aa: CASRTPQDYGYTF

d_call: TRBD2
clone_size: many
v_call: TRBV7-2
j_call: TRBJ2-3
cdr3_nt: TGTGCCAGCAGCTTAGCGCGACTAGCGGGAGGGACCTTCACAGATACGCAGTATTTT
cdr3_aa: CASSLARLAGGTFTDTQYF

d_call: TRBD1
clone_size: NA
v_call: TRBV7-9
j_call: TRBJ2-4
cdr3_nt: TGTGCCAGCAGCTCTCCGGGACAGGCAAGCATTCAGTACTTC
cdr3_aa: CASSSPGQASIQYF

d_call: TRBD2
clone_size: once
v_call: TRBV7-3
j_call: TRBJ2-3
cdr3_nt: TGTGCCAGCAGCTTAGAGGCGGGGGGTTTGGATACGCAGTATTTT
cdr3_aa: CASSLEAGGLDTQYF

d_call: TRBD2
clone_size: NA
v_call: TRBV12-3/TRBV12-4
j_call: TRBJ2-1
cdr3_nt: TGTGCCAGCAGTCCACAAGCGGGAGGGCTTGACAATGAGCAGTTCTTC
cdr3_aa: CASSPQAGGLDNEQFF

d_call: TRBD2
clone_size: many
v_call: TRBV7-2
j_call: TRBJ2-1
cdr3_nt: TGTGCCAGCAGCTTCCTAGCGGGAGGGAGAGATGAGCAGTTCTTC
cdr3_aa: CASSFLAGGRDEQFF

d_call: NA
clone_size: NA
v_call: TRBV4-3
j_call: TRBJ2-1
cdr3_nt: TGCGCCAGCAGCCATTCCCGCTCATCGGATGAGCAGTTCTTC
cdr3_aa: CASSHSRSSDEQFF

d_call: TRBD1
clone_size: few
v_call: TRBV29-1
j_call: TRBJ1-1
cdr3_nt: TGCAGAGGGGACAGAACGAACACTGAAGCTTTCTTT
cdr3_aa: CRGDRTNTEAFF

d_call: NA
clone_size: NA
v_call: TRBV5-1
j_call: TRBJ1-2
cdr3_nt: TGCGCCAGCAGCGGGACGACTGGTAACCATGGCTACACCTTC
cdr3_aa: CASSGTTGNHGYTF

d_call: TRBD1
clone_size: NA
v_call: TRBV5-1
j_call: TRBJ2-5
cdr3_nt: TGCGCCAGCAGGGAAGCGACAGGGGGCTCAGAGACCCAGTACTTC
cdr3_aa: CASREATGGSETQYF

d_call: NA
clone_size: many
v_call: TRBV7-2
j_call: TRBJ2-1
cdr3_nt: TGTGCCAGCAGCTTAGGGCGAGGGTACAATGAGCAGTTCTTC
cdr3_aa: CASSLGRGYNEQFF

d_call: NA
clone_size: few
v_call: TRBV10-1
j_call: TRBJ2-1
cdr3_nt: TGCGCCAGCAGTGATACGGGGAGCTCCTACAATGAGCAGTTCTTC
cdr3_aa: CASSDTGSSYNEQFF

d_call: TRBD2
clone_size: many
v_call: TRBV4-3
j_call: TRBJ2-3
cdr3_nt: TGCGCCAGCAGCCAAGATACTAGCGGGAGCTTATTCGGCACAGATACGCAGTATTTT
cdr3_aa: CASSQDTSGSLFGTDTQYF

d_call: NA
clone_size: few
v_call: TRBV5-1
j_call: TRBJ1-5
cdr3_nt: TGCGCCAGCAGCGGGCCACAGGGCGATAGCAATCAGCCCCAGCATTTT
cdr3_aa: CASSGPQGDSNQPQHF

d_call: NA
clone_size: many
v_call: TRBV20-1
j_call: TRBJ2-1
cdr3_nt: TGCAGTGCTAGCAATCAGGGGTACAATGAGCAGTTCTTC
cdr3_aa: CSASNQGYNEQFF

d_call: TRBD2
clone_size: NA
v_call: TRBV11-2
j_call: TRBJ2-1
cdr3_nt: TGTGCCAGCAGCTCACCCGGAACTAGCGGGAGCCGCAATGAGCAGTTCTTC
cdr3_aa: CASSSPGTSGSRNEQFF

d_call: TRBD1
clone_size: NA
v_call: TRBV4-2
j_call: TRBJ1-6
cdr3_nt: TGTGCCAGCAGCCAAGATCCCGGGACAGGGGATTCACCCCTCCACTTT
cdr3_aa: CASSQDPGTGDSPLHF

d_call: TRBD1
clone_size: NA
v_call: TRBV5-1
j_call: TRBJ2-5
cdr3_nt: TGCGCCAGCAGCTTGACAGGGGCTGGAGAGACCCGGTACTTC
cdr3_aa: CASSLTGAGETRYF

d_call: NA
clone_size: NA
v_call: TRBV5-1
j_call: TRBJ2-1
cdr3_nt: TGCGCCAGCAGCTTGCCGGACACCCAAGAGACCCAGTTCTTC
cdr3_aa: CASSLPDTQETQFF

d_call: TRBD2
clone_size: NA
v_call: TRBV7-2
j_call: TRBJ2-1
cdr3_nt: TGTGCCAGCAGCTTATCGGGCGGGGGGGCCCTTGAGCAGTTCTTC
cdr3_aa: CASSLSGGGALEQFF

d_call: NA
clone_size: many
v_call: TRBV10-3
j_call: TRBJ2-1
cdr3_nt: TGTGCCATCAGTGAGTCGATCGGGCCAGGCGGGAATGAGCAGTTCTTC
cdr3_aa: CAISESIGPGGNEQFF

d_call: TRBD2
clone_size: NA
v_call: TRBV5-4
j_call: TRBJ2-3
cdr3_nt: TGTGCCAGCAGCTTCTATAGCGGGGGACCCACAGATACGCAGTATTTT
cdr3_aa: CASSFYSGGPTDTQYF

d_call: NA
clone_size: NA
v_call: TRBV15
j_call: TRBJ2-7
cdr3_nt: TGTGCCACCAGCGTGACCAGGGGTTACGAGCAGTACTTC
cdr3_aa: CATSVTRGYEQYF

d_call: TRBD2
clone_size: few
v_call: TRBV2
j_call: TRBJ2-1
cdr3_nt: TGTGCCAGCAGGAGCGGGGGGGCCCCCGAGAGTGAGCAGTTCTTC
cdr3_aa: CASRSGGAPESEQFF

d_call: TRBD1
clone_size: NA
v_call: TRBV19
j_call: TRBJ2-5
cdr3_nt: TGTGCCAGTAGTAACCGACAGGGTGGAAATGAGCAGTACTTC
cdr3_aa: CASSNRQGGNEQYF

d_call: TRBD1
clone_size: NA
v_call: TRBV10-2
j_call: TRBJ1-6
cdr3_nt: TGCGCCAGCAGTGAGGCGTCCGGGACAGTCGATTCACCCCTCCACTTT
cdr3_aa: CASSEASGTVDSPLHF

d_call: NA
clone_size: many
v_call: TRBV5-1
j_call: TRBJ2-1
cdr3_nt: TGCGCCAGCAGCTTTGGAGCGGTGGGGTATGACGATGAGCAGTTCTTC
cdr3_aa: CASSFGAVGYDDEQFF

d_call: NA
clone_size: few
v_call: TRBV2
j_call: TRBJ2-2
cdr3_nt: TGTGCCAGCAAGGGGTCCCGAGGCGGCGGGGAGCTGTTTTTT
cdr3_aa: CASKGSRGGGELFF

d_call: NA
clone_size: NA
v_call: TRBV7-9
j_call: TRBJ2-5
cdr3_nt: TGTGCCAGCGCTGTCCCGTGGGAGACCCAGTACTTC
cdr3_aa: CASAVPWETQYF

d_call: TRBD1
clone_size: NA
v_call: TRBV20-1
j_call: TRBJ1-3
cdr3_nt: TGCAGTGCTACCCCGACAGGGGGTGAGGATTACACCATATATTTT
cdr3_aa: CSATPTGGEDYTIYF

d_call: TRBD2
clone_size: few
v_call: TRBV9
j_call: TRBJ2-1
cdr3_nt: TGTGCCAGCGCGTCCTTGGGGACTAGCGCCTTCAATGAGCAGTTCTTC
cdr3_aa: CASASLGTSAFNEQFF

d_call: NA
clone_size: many
v_call: TRBV14
j_call: TRBJ2-7
cdr3_nt: TGTGCCAGCAGCCCCCCCAGGGGGGATTACGAGCAGTACTTC
cdr3_aa: CASSPPRGDYEQYF

d_call: NA
clone_size: NA
v_call: TRBV11-2
j_call: TRBJ2-3
cdr3_nt: TGTGCCAGCAGCTTACGACAGAGGTCGACAGATACGCAGTATTTT
cdr3_aa: CASSLRQRSTDTQYF

d_call: TRBD2
clone_size: few
v_call: TRBV29-1
j_call: TRBJ2-1
cdr3_nt: TGCAGCGTACATGCTAACAAAGCGGGAGGCTCCTACAATGAGCAGTTCTTC
cdr3_aa: CSVHANKAGGSYNEQFF

d_call: NA
clone_size: few
v_call: TRBV5-6
j_call: TRBJ1-2
cdr3_nt: TGTGCCAGCAGCGACACATCTAACTATGGCTACACCTTC
cdr3_aa: CASSDTSNYGYTF

d_call: NA
clone_size: NA
v_call: TRBV29-1
j_call: TRBJ2-7
cdr3_nt: TGCAGCGTTGAAGATTCGGGCCCGCAGTACTTC
cdr3_aa: CSVEDSGPQYF

d_call: NA
clone_size: few
v_call: TRBV7-2
j_call: TRBJ1-1
cdr3_nt: TGTGCCAGCAGCTTAATGTATTGGAACACTGAAGCTTTCTTT
cdr3_aa: CASSLMYWNTEAFF

d_call: NA
clone_size: few
v_call: TRBV7-9
j_call: TRBJ2-1
cdr3_nt: TGTGCCAGCAGCGCTGAGTCTCGCAGTGAGCAGTTCTTC
cdr3_aa: CASSAESRSEQFF

d_call: NA
clone_size: NA
v_call: TRBV27
j_call: TRBJ2-1
cdr3_nt: TGTGCCAGCAGGGGGGGGCTAGCAGTCGATGAGCAGTTCTTC
cdr3_aa: CASRGGLAVDEQFF

d_call: TRBD1
clone_size: few
v_call: TRBV20-1
j_call: TRBJ2-7
cdr3_nt: TGCAGTGCTGCGGGGACAGGGGGAGACGAGCAGTACTTC
cdr3_aa: CSAAGTGGDEQYF

d_call: NA
clone_size: few
v_call: TRBV13
j_call: TRBJ2-7
cdr3_nt: TGTGCCAGCAGCCCCCGGAGGAGCGGCTCCTACGAGCAGTACTTC
cdr3_aa: CASSPRRSGSYEQYF

d_call: TRBD1
clone_size: NA
v_call: TRBV3-1
j_call: TRBJ1-5
cdr3_nt: TGTGCCAGCAGCCAGACGGACAGGGATCAGCCCCAGCATTTT
cdr3_aa: CASSQTDRDQPQHF

d_call: NA
clone_size: NA
v_call: TRBV7-9
j_call: TRBJ2-7
cdr3_nt: TGTGCCAGCAGCTTTGGGCCAGGGGGGCTCCACGAGCAGTACTTC
cdr3_aa: CASSFGPGGLHEQYF

d_call: NA
clone_size: NA
v_call: TRBV3-1
j_call: TRBJ2-5
cdr3_nt: TGTGCCAGCAGCCAAAGGACTGAAGAGACCCGGTACTTC
cdr3_aa: CASSQRTEETRYF

d_call: TRBD2
clone_size: NA
v_call: TRBV27
j_call: TRBJ2-2
cdr3_nt: TGTGCCAGCAGTCAAAGGACTAGCGGGGGGAACACCGGGGAGCTGTTTTTT
cdr3_aa: CASSQRTSGGNTGELFF

d_call: TRBD1
clone_size: few
v_call: TRBV14
j_call: TRBJ2-7
cdr3_nt: TGTGCCAGCAGCACCGACAGGGCGCTCGGGCAGTACTTC
cdr3_aa: CASSTDRALGQYF

d_call: NA
clone_size: NA
v_call: TRBV7-7
j_call: TRBJ2-7
cdr3_nt: TGTGCCAGCAGCCCAAATTCAGTCGAGGAGCAGTACTTC
cdr3_aa: CASSPNSVEEQYF

d_call: NA
clone_size: NA
v_call: TRBV6-5
j_call: TRBJ2-3
cdr3_nt: TGTGCCAGCAGTTACTCGCAAGGGAAGGGGCCAGATACGCAGTATTTT
cdr3_aa: CASSYSQGKGPDTQYF

d_call: NA
clone_size: NA
v_call: TRBV20-1
j_call: TRBJ1-1
cdr3_nt: TGCAGTGCTAGAGAAAATCCGAACACTGAAGCTTTCTTT
cdr3_aa: CSARENPNTEAFF

d_call: NA
clone_size: NA
v_call: TRBV4-3
j_call: TRBJ1-4
cdr3_nt: TGCGCCAGCAGCCAAAGGCCGCAGGGCCAAAAACTGTTTTTT
cdr3_aa: CASSQRPQGQKLFF

d_call: NA
clone_size: NA
v_call: TRBV28
j_call: TRBJ1-5
cdr3_nt: TGTGCCAGCAGTTTATCCCCCCCTCCGGTCAGCAATCAGCCCCAGCATTTT
cdr3_aa: CASSLSPPPVSNQPQHF